This T cell receptor (beta chain) was sequenced for a study of T cell repertoires in cytomegalovirus infection. Whole-study context: Indications of both CMV infection and matching HLA type were provided by public TCR beta signatures.

For this clonotype: Its target is not known.

TCRdb reprocessed the reads with MiXCR, giving one entry per CDR3 protein. This sample has about 740,000 distinct CDR3 sequences, with 35% found just once. Study-wide results and limits: The ex vivo response was dominated by HLA-C-restricted CMV-specific TCR beta clonotypes.

This CDR3 contains 16 residues. Germline V lookup: CDR1 LNHDA, CDR2 SQIVND (reference sequence). Trimming removed 5 bases from V and 6 bases from J, with 22 bases in between. This receptor was obtained from a human donor in good health (CMV status not recorded). Some clones in this sample may be carry-over from other donors' samples. Sequencing was done on a sample of PBMCs. The chain is built from TRBV19 and TRBJ2-5; D is perhaps TRBD2 (6 bases). CDR3 in amino acids: CASSQTTSQPFQTQYF. In DNA form, the CDR3 reads TGTGCCAGTAGTCAAACGACTAGTCAGCCATTCCAGACCCAGTACTTC.